This TCR beta chain is from a study of human T cells and chemical hapten exposure. Study-level results: Donor immune responses may differ from healthy people's, since all donors had alopecia. Patch test score tracked positively with PT1 expanded TCR counts.

Time point indicated: pre-sensitization, week 0. This sample's treatment: therapeutic diphenylcyclopropenone sensitization with weekly scalp DPC. Whole blood that had not been fractionated was the source of extracted total RNA. TCRdb reprocessed the RACE reads with MiXCR, giving one entry per CDR3 protein. This sample yields 250,000 or so distinct CDR3 sequences, of which 7.7% are seen a single time; more than 0.95% belongs to the top ten. The CDR3 covers 14 residues. Germline V gene data show CDR1 as MNHEY and CDR2 as SVGAGI. The V and J ends lost 5 bases and 0 bases respectively, with 8 bases between them. The table lists this clonotype with many counts. The antigen is undetermined.

The rearrangement links TRBV6-5 to TRBJ1-3; D ambiguous. Sequenced material: whole blood, taken in connection with sensitization to the hapten diphenylcyclopropenone (DPC). The TCR comes from a man younger than 30 with alopecia areata. Some clones in this sample may be carry-over from other donors' samples. CDR3 in DNA: TGTGCCAGCAGTGAACAGTTCTCTGGAAACACCATATATTTT. As protein: CASSEQFSGNTIYF.